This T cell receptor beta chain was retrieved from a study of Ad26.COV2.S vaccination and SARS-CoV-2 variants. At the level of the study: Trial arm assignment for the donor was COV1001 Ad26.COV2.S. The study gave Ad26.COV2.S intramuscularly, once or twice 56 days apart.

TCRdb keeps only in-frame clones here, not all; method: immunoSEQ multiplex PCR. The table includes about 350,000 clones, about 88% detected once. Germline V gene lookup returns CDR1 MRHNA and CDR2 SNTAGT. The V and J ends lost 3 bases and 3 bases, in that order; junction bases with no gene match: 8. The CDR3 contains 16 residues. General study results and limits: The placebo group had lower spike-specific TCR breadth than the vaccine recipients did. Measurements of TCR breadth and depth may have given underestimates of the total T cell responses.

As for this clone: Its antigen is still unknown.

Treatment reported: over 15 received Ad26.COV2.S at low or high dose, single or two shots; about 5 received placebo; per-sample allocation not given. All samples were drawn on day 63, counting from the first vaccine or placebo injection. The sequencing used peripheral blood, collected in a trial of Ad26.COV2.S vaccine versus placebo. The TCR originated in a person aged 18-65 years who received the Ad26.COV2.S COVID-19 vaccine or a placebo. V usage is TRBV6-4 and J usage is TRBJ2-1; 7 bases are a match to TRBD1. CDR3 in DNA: TGTGCCAGCAGTGATTCGTTTAACAGGGGCTACAATGAGCAGTTCTTC. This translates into CASSDSFNRGYNEQFF.